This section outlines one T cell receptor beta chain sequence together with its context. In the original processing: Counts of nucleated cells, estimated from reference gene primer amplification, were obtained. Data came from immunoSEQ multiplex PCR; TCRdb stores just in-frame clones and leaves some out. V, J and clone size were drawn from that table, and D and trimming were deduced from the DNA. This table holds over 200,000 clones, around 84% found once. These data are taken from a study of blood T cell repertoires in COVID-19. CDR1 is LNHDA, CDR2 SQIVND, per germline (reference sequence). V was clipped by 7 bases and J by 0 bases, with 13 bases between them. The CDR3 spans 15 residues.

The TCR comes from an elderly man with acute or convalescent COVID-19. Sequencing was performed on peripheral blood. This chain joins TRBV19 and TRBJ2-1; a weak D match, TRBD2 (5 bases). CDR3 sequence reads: CASIKTGNSYNEQFF. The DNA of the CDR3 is TGTGCCAGTATCAAAACCGGGAACTCCTACAATGAGCAGTTCTTC.